Below are 5 T cell receptor beta chains sequenced from a single sample in a study of T cell repertoires in cytomegalovirus infection. TCRdb ran MiXCR on the reads and lists one entry per CDR3 protein. The sample yields hundreds of thousands of distinct CDR3 sequences, approximately 24% seen once. Sequenced sample: CD8+ T cells from PBMCs. The receptors originated from a human donor in good health (CMV status not recorded). Some clones in this sample may be carry-over from other donors' samples.

This clonotype was seen at least ten times. One end of the junction fails to match germline, which may point to a read error. The V and J genes are TRBV6-1 and TRBJ1-5, with a possible D match to TRBD1 (6 bases). Germline CDR1 reads MNHNS; CDR2 reads SASEGT. This CDR3 has 14 residues. The CDR3 reads CTTLRLGGGQPQHF. DNA for the CDR3: TGCACCACGCTGAGGCTAGGGGGAGGTCAGCCCCAGCATTTT.

This chain uses TRBV10-3 with TRBJ2-5; D is possibly TRBD2 (8 bases). The germline gives CDR1 ENHRY, CDR2 SYGVKD. The length of the CDR3 is 14 residues. Deletions cut 11 bases from V and 5 bases from J, with 21 bases between. The CDR3 DNA sequence: TGTGCCGTCTCGCCGGGACTAGGGGGCGAGACCCAGTACTTC. Translating it yields CAVSPGLGGETQYF.

This clonotype was picked up many times. The chain recombines TRBV7-2 with TRBJ1-2; D gene ambiguous. Germline lookup yields CDR1 SGHTA and CDR2 FQGNSA. V dropped 1 base and J dropped 5 bases, with 2 bases sitting between them. The CDR3 spans 11 residues. The CDR3 DNA sequence: TGTGCCAGCAGCTTAGAATATGGCTACACCTTC. Its translation is CASSLEYGYTF.

Ten or more counts support this clonotype. The chain uses TRBV7-8 and TRBJ2-7, with TRBD1 matching over 7 bases. The V gene's germline CDR1 is SGHVS and CDR2 FQNEAQ. This CDR3 is 16 amino acids long. Germline trimming cut 3 bases from V and 3 bases from J; bases unmatched to any gene: 11. The CDR3 DNA reads TGTGCCAGCAGCTTGACTCCCGGGACAGTAGACTACGAGCAGTACGTC. Translated, it gives CASSLTPGTVDYEQYV.

The chain couples TRBV29-1 to TRBJ1-2, with TRBD1 matching over 8 bases. The CDR3 is 16 amino acids. Trimming at V came to 4 bases and at J to 2 bases, leaving 12 bases not matched to a gene. The V gene's germline CDR1 is SQVTM and CDR2 ANQGSEA. CDR3 sequence reads: CSVAASGTGMNYGYTF. In DNA form, the CDR3 reads TGCAGCGTTGCCGCCTCCGGGACAGGAATGAACTATGGCTACACCTTC.